The rows below give T cell receptor beta chains drawn from one sample of a study of CD8+CD57+ T cells in acquired aplastic anemia. Each CDR3 protein gets one entry after TCRdb re-called the reads with MiXCR. The table has 89,000 or so distinct CDR3 sequences, about 66% seen once. The material sequenced was sorted CD4+, CD8+, or CD8+CD57+ T cells (not recorded which) from PBMCs. These receptors were collected from a human donor with aplastic anemia. Each CDR3 is given with its conserved first and last residue. The order of the fields is V gene, J gene, clone size, D gene, CDR3 protein, CDR3 DNA. A D gene is named only where the DNA matches it firmly. Expanded clones are given a class, and other clones once, few, many or no size at all.

v_gene: TRBV5-5; j_gene: TRBJ2-7; abundance: .; d_gene: TRBD1; CDR3aa: CASSFGQENYYEQYF; CDR3nt: TGTGCCAGCAGCTTCGGACAGGAAAACTACTACGAGCAGTACTTC
v_gene: TRBV4-3; j_gene: TRBJ1-2; abundance: .; d_gene: .; CDR3aa: CASSQEGLFYGYTF; CDR3nt: TGCGCCAGCAGCCAAGAAGGACTGTTCTATGGCTACACCTTC
v_gene: TRBV9; j_gene: TRBJ2-1; abundance: .; d_gene: .; CDR3aa: CASSGISGSTEQFF; CDR3nt: TGTGCCAGCAGCGGGATATCGGGTAGCACTGAGCAGTTCTTC
v_gene: TRBV2; j_gene: TRBJ1-5; abundance: .; d_gene: .; CDR3aa: CASSEFGPQNQPQHF; CDR3nt: TGTGCCAGCAGTGAATTTGGTCCCCAAAATCAGCCCCAGCATTTT
v_gene: TRBV7-7; j_gene: TRBJ2-5; abundance: .; d_gene: TRBD1; CDR3aa: CASSPDRVGETQYF; CDR3nt: TGTGCTAGCAGCCCTGACAGGGTGGGTGAGACCCAGTACTTC
v_gene: TRBV14; j_gene: TRBJ2-1; abundance: many; d_gene: TRBD1; CDR3aa: CASSQARTGGNEQFF; CDR3nt: TGTGCCAGCAGCCAAGCACGGACAGGGGGCAATGAGCAGTTCTTC
v_gene: TRBV15; j_gene: TRBJ1-6; abundance: .; d_gene: .; CDR3aa: CATSNRDAESPLHF; CDR3nt: TGTGCCACCAGCAACCGGGACGCGGAATCACCCCTCCACTTT
v_gene: TRBV7-9; j_gene: TRBJ2-2; abundance: .; d_gene: .; CDR3aa: CASSLSTGELFF; CDR3nt: TGTGCCAGCAGCTTATCGACCGGGGAGCTGTTTTTT
v_gene: TRBV29-1; j_gene: TRBJ2-7; abundance: .; d_gene: TRBD2; CDR3aa: CSVLTHGGETYEQYF; CDR3nt: TGCAGCGTCCTAACCCACGGGGGGGAGACCTACGAGCAGTACTTC
v_gene: TRBV15; j_gene: TRBJ1-1; abundance: once; d_gene: .; CDR3aa: CATSTLVGTEAFF; CDR3nt: TGTGCCACCAGCACCCTTGTGGGCACTGAAGCTTTCTTT
v_gene: TRBV2; j_gene: TRBJ1-1; abundance: .; d_gene: TRBD1; CDR3aa: CASRGGTGGITEAFF; CDR3nt: TGTGCCAGCAGGGGAGGGACAGGGGGAATCACTGAAGCTTTCTTT
v_gene: TRBV29-1; j_gene: TRBJ2-1; abundance: .; d_gene: .; CDR3aa: CSVGTGGSYNEQFF; CDR3nt: TGCAGCGTTGGGACTGGCGGCTCCTACAATGAGCAGTTCTTC
v_gene: TRBV9; j_gene: TRBJ2-5; abundance: .; d_gene: .; CDR3aa: CASSVGGSSETQYF; CDR3nt: TGTGCCAGCAGCGTAGGGGGTAGCAGTGAGACCCAGTACTTC
v_gene: TRBV7-9; j_gene: TRBJ2-5; abundance: .; d_gene: .; CDR3aa: CASRAAGSQETQYF; CDR3nt: TGTGCCAGCAGAGCCGCGGGTTCCCAAGAGACCCAGTACTTC
v_gene: TRBV7-2; j_gene: TRBJ2-5; abundance: .; d_gene: .; CDR3aa: CASSWRSETQYF; CDR3nt: TGTGCCAGCAGCTGGAGAAGCGAGACCCAGTACTTC
v_gene: TRBV24-1; j_gene: TRBJ2-3; abundance: .; d_gene: TRBD2; CDR3aa: CATSGTAGITQYF; CDR3nt: TGTGCCACCAGTGGCACAGCGGGAATTACGCAGTATTTT
v_gene: TRBV7-6; j_gene: TRBJ2-7; abundance: once; d_gene: .; CDR3aa: CATGGTYEQYF; CDR3nt: TGTGCCACCGGCGGGACCTACGAGCAGTACTTC
v_gene: TRBV25-1; j_gene: TRBJ2-1; abundance: few; d_gene: TRBD2; CDR3aa: CASSVAGVGNNEQFF; CDR3nt: TGTGCCAGCAGTGTAGCGGGAGTAGGGAACAATGAGCAGTTCTTC
v_gene: TRBV6-1; j_gene: TRBJ1-6; abundance: .; d_gene: .; CDR3aa: CASSAGQYNSPLHF; CDR3nt: TGTGCCAGCAGTGCCGGGCAGTATAATTCACCCCTCCACTTT
v_gene: TRBV11-1; j_gene: TRBJ2-7; abundance: .; d_gene: TRBD1; CDR3aa: CASSLIETGGNYEQYF; CDR3nt: TGTGCCAGCAGCTTAATCGAGACAGGGGGCAATTACGAGCAGTACTTC
v_gene: TRBV7-7; j_gene: TRBJ2-7; abundance: .; d_gene: .; CDR3aa: CASSPGEEYEQYF; CDR3nt: TGTGCCAGCAGTCCAGGGGAGGAGTACGAGCAGTACTTC
v_gene: TRBV3-1; j_gene: TRBJ2-2; abundance: many; d_gene: TRBD1; CDR3aa: CASSSPSGTGGGTATGELFF; CDR3nt: TGTGCCAGCAGCTCCCCCTCTGGGACAGGGGGGGGAACGGCCACCGGGGAGCTGTTTTTT
v_gene: TRBV2; j_gene: TRBJ2-3; abundance: once; d_gene: .; CDR3aa: CASSGGTSSTDTQYF; CDR3nt: TGTGCCAGCAGTGGTGGGACCTCTAGCACAGATACGCAGTATTTT
v_gene: TRBV2; j_gene: TRBJ2-7; abundance: .; d_gene: .; CDR3aa: CASSYGGTYEQYF; CDR3nt: TGTGCCAGCAGTTACGGGGGAACCTACGAGCAGTACTTC
v_gene: TRBV10-3; j_gene: TRBJ1-5; abundance: few; d_gene: .; CDR3aa: CAISSQGPNQPQHF; CDR3nt: TGTGCCATCAGTTCTCAGGGCCCCAATCAGCCCCAGCATTTT
v_gene: TRBV10-2; j_gene: TRBJ1-1; abundance: many; d_gene: .; CDR3aa: CASISWVVRKPNLTMNTEAFF; CDR3nt: TGCGCCAGCATTTCGTGGGTGGTTAGGAAACCCAACCTCACAATGAACACTGAAGCTTTCTTT
v_gene: TRBV10-1; j_gene: TRBJ1-5; abundance: .; d_gene: .; CDR3aa: CASSGPGGAQHF; CDR3nt: TGCGCCAGCAGCGGACCAGGAGGGGCCCAGCATTTT
v_gene: TRBV15; j_gene: TRBJ1-5; abundance: .; d_gene: .; CDR3aa: CATSRDQAGHQPQHF; CDR3nt: TGTGCCACCAGCAGAGATCAGGCAGGGCATCAGCCCCAGCATTTT
v_gene: TRBV12-3/TRBV12-4; j_gene: TRBJ2-7; abundance: .; d_gene: TRBD2; CDR3aa: CASIIAGGPGEQYF; CDR3nt: TGTGCCAGCATCATAGCGGGAGGGCCAGGAGAGCAGTACTTC